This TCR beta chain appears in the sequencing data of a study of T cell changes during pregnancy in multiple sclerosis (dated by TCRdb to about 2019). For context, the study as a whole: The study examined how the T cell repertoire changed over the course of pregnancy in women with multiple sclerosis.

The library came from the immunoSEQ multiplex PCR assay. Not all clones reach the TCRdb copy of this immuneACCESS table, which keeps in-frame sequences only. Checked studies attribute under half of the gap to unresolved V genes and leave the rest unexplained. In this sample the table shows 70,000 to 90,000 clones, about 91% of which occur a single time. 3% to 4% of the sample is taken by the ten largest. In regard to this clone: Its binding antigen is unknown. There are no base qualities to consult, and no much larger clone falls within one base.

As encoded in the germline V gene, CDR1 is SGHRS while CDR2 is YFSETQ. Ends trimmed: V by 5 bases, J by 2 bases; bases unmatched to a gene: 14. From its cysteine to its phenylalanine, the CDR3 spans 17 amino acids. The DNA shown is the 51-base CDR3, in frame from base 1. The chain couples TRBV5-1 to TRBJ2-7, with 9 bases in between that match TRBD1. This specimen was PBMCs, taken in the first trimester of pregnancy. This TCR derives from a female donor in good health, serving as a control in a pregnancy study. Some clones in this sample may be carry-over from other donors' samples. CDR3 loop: CASRPTTGTGSPYEQYF. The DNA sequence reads TGCGCCAGCAGACCAACTACCGGGACAGGGTCCCCCTACGAGCAGTACTTC.